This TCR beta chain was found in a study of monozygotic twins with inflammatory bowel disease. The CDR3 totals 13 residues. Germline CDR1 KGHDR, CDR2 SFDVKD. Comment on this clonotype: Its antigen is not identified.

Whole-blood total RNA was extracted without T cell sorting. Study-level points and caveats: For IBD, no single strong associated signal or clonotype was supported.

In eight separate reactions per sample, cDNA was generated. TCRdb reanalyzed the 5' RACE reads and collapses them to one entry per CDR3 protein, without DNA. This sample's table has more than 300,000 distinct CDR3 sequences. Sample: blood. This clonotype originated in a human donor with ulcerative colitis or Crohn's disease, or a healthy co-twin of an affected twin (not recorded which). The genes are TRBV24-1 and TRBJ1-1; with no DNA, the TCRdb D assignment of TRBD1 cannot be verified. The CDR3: CATRGPAGTEAFF.